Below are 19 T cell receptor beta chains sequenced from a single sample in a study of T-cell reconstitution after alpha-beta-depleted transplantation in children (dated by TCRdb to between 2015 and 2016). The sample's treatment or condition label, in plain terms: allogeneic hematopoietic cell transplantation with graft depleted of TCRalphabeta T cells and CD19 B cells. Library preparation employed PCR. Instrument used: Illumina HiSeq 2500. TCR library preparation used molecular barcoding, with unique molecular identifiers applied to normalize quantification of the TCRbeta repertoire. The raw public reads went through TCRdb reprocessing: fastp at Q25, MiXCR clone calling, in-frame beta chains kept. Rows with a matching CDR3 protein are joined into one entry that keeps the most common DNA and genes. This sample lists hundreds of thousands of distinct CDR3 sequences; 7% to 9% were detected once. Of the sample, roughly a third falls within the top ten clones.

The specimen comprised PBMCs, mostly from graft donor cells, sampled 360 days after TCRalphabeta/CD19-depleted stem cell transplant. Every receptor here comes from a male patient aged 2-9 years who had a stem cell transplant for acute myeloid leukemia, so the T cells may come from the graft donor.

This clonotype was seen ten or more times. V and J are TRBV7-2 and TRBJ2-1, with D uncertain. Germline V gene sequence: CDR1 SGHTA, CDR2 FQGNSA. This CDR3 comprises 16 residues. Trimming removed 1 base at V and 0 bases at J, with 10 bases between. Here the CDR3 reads CASSLGGDSSYNEQFF. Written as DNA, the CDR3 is TGTGCCAGCAGCTTAGGCGGAGATAGCTCCTACAATGAGCAGTTCTTC.

For the CDR3, the DNA is TGTGCCAGCAGCACGTCTAGCGGAGACTCGCGGGTCGTCGGGGAGCTGTTTTTT. Residues: CASSTSSGDSRVVGELFF. J is TRBJ2-2 and V is TRBV2; 7 bases map to TRBD2. The germline V gene encodes CDR1 SNHLY and CDR2 FYNNEI. The CDR3 sequence is 18 residues long. V trimming: 6 bases; J trimming: 7 bases; junction bases outside the gene matches: 20.

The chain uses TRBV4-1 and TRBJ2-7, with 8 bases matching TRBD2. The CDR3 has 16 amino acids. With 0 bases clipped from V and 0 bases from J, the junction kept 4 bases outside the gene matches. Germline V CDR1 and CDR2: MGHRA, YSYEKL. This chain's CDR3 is CASSQESGGPSYEQYV. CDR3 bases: TGCGCCAGCAGCCAAGAAAGCGGGGGCCCCTCCTACGAGCAGTACGTC.

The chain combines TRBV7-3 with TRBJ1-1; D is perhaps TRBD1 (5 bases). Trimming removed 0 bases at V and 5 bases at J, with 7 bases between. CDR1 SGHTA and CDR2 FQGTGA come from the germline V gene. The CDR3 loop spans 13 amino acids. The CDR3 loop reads CASSLTQETEAFF. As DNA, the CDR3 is TGTGCCAGCAGCTTAACACAGGAAACTGAAGCTTTCTTT.

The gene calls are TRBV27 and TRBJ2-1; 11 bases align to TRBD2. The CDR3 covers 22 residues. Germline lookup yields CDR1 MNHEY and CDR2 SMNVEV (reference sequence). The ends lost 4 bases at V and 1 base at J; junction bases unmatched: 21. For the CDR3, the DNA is TGTGCCAGCAGTTCTGGGGCCGGGGTGATAGCGGGGGGGATTGGTTCCTACAATGAGCAGTTCTTC. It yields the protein CASSSGAGVIAGGIGSYNEQFF.

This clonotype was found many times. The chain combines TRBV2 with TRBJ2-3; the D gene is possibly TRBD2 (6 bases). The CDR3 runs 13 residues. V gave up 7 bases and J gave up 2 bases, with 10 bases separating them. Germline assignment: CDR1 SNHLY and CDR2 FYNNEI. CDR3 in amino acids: CASTGLLTDTQYF. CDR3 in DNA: TGTGCCAGCACGGGACTCCTCACAGATACGCAGTATTTT.

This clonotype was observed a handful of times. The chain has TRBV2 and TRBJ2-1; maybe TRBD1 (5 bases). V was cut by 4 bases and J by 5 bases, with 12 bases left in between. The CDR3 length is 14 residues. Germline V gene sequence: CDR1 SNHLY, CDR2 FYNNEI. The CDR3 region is CASSGQGLHNEQFF. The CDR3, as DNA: TGTGCCAGCAGTGGCCAGGGCCTCCACAATGAGCAGTTCTTC.

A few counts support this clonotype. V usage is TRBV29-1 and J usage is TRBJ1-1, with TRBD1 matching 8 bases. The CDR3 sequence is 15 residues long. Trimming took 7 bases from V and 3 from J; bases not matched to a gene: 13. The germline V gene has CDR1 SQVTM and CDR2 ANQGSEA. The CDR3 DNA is TGCAGCGCTATCCGTACAGGGGGGCGGGACACTGAAGCTTTCTTT. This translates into CSAIRTGGRDTEAFF.

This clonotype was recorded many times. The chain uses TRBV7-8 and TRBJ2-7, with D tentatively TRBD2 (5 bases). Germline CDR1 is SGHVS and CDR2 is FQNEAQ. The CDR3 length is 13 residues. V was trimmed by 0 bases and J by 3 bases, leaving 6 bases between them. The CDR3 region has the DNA TGTGCCAGCAGCTTAGCCGGGAACTACGAGCAGTACGTC. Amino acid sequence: CASSLAGNYEQYV.

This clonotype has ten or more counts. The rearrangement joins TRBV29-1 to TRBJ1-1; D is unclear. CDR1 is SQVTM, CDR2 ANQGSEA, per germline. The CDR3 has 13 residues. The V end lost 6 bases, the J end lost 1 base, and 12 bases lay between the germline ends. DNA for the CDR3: TGCAGCGTAAGGGTAGCGGGGAACACTGAAGCTTTCTTT. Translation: CSVRVAGNTEAFF.

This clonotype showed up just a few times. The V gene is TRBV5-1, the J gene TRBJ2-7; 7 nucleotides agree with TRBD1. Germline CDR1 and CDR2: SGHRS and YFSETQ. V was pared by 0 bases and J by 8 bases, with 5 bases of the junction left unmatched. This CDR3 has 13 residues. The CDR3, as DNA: TGCGCCAGCAGCTTGGGACAGGGTGGCAAGCAGTACTTC. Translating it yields CASSLGQGGKQYF.

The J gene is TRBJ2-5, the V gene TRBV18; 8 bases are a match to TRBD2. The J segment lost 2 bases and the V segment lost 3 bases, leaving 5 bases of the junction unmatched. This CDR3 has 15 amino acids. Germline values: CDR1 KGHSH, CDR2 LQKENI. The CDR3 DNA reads TGTGCCAGCTCACCCTTAGCGGGGCCGCAAGAGACCCAGTACTTC. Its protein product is CASSPLAGPQETQYF.

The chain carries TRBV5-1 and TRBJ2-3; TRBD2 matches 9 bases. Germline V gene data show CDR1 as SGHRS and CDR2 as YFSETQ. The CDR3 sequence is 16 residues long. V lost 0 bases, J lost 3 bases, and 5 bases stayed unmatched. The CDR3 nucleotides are TGCGCCAGCAGCTTGGCTTTAGCGGGGGATACAGATACGCAGTATTTT. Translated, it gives CASSLALAGDTDTQYF.

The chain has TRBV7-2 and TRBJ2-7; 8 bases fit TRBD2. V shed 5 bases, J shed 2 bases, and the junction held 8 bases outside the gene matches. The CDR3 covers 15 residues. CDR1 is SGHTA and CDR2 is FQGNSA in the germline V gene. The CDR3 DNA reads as TGTGCCAGCAGCCTTACTAGCGGATTAACCTACGAGCAGTACTTC. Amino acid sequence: CASSLTSGLTYEQYF.

The CDR3 nucleotides read TGCGCCAGCAGCCCAACCGGGGAGATCGGCACAGATACGCAGTATTTT. Translation gives CASSPTGEIGTDTQYF. V usage is TRBV5-1 and J usage is TRBJ2-3; a possible D gene is TRBD2 (5 bases). Germline assignment: CDR1 SGHRS and CDR2 YFSETQ. The CDR3 contains 16 residues. Deletions cut 4 bases from V and 1 base from J, with 16 bases between. Full variable domain (missing parts from reference TRBV5-1 and TRBJ2-3): KAGVTQTPRYLIKTRGQQVTLSCSPISGHRSVSWYQQTPGQGLQFLFEYFSETQRNKGNFPGRFSGRQFSNSRSEMNVSTLELGDSALYLCASSPTGEIGTDTQYFGPGTRLTVL.

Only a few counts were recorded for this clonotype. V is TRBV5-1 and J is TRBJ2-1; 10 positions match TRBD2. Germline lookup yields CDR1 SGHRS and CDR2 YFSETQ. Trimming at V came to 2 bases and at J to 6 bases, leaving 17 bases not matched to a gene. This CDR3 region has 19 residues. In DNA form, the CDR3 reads TGCGCCAGCAGCTTTCGATTGTGGAGCGGGAGGGCCTTTCTCAATGAGCAGTTCTTC. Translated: CASSFRLWSGRAFLNEQFF.

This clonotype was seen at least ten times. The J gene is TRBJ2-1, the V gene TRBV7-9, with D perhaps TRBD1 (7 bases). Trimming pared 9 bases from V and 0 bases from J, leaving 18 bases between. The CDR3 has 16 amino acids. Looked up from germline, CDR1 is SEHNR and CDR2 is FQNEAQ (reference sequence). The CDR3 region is CASRRRGDSSYNEQFF. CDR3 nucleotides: TGTGCCAGTCGCCGCCGCGGGGACAGCTCCTACAATGAGCAGTTCTTC.

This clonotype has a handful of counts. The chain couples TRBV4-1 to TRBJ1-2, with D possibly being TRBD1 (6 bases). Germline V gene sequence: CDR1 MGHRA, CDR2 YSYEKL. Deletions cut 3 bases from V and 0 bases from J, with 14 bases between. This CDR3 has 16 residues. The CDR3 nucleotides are TGCGCCAGCAGCCACCGGAGGGGGGATCCTAACTATGGCTACACCTTC. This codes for CASSHRRGDPNYGYTF.

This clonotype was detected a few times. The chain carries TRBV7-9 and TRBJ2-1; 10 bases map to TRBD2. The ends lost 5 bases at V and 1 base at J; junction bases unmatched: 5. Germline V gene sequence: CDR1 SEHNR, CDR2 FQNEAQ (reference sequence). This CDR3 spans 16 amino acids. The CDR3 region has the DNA TGTGCCAGCAGCGTTGGACTAGCGGTTTCCTACAATGAGCAGTTCTTC. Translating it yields CASSVGLAVSYNEQFF.